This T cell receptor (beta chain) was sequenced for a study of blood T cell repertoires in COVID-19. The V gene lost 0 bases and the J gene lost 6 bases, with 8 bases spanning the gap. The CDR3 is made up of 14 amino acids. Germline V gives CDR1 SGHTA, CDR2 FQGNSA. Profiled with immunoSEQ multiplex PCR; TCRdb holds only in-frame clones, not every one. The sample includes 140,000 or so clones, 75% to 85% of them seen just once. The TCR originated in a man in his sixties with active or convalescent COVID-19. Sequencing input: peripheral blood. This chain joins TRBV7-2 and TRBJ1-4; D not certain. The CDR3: CASSLALGYEKLFF. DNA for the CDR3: TGTGCCAGCAGCTTAGCGCTGGGCTATGAAAAACTGTTTTTT.